This is a list of T cell receptor beta chains from one sample in a study of T-cell memory formation after mild COVID-19. TCRdb re-analysed the 5' RACE reads in MiXCR, keeping a single row per CDR3 protein. The sample lists more than 200,000 distinct CDR3 sequences; about 15% were seen once. Sequenced sample: PBMCs or a T cell subset sorted from them (not recorded which). The origin of the receptors is a man aged 18-30 years who had mild COVID-19 (a few samples of this study predate the infection). Cell type and time point are not known. CDR3s include the opening cysteine and the closing phenylalanine or tryptophan. Each record gives: V gene, CDR3 protein.

v_gene: TRBV18
CDR3aa: CASSPLADANYGYTF

v_gene: TRBV7-9
CDR3aa: CASSLAASTTNEKLFF

v_gene: TRBV5-1
CDR3aa: CASSLGQPNYGYTF

v_gene: TRBV7-3
CDR3aa: CASSLIGGDPLNEQFF

v_gene: TRBV18
CDR3aa: CASSPLTSGGTGEQYF

v_gene: TRBV20-1
CDR3aa: CSARLGGTGRETQYF

v_gene: TRBV7-3
CDR3aa: CASSPPGSSGANVLTF

v_gene: TRBV4-3
CDR3aa: CASSQDGGGRDTEAFF

v_gene: TRBV11-2
CDR3aa: CASSPGVAGELFF

v_gene: TRBV10-3
CDR3aa: CAIKVIQPQHF

v_gene: TRBV10-2
CDR3aa: CASMGTSGGEVEQFF

v_gene: TRBV11-1
CDR3aa: CASSHGRGTEAFF

v_gene: TRBV14
CDR3aa: CASSRGITLTQETQYF

v_gene: TRBV7-9
CDR3aa: CASSFHRGRFLGAFF

v_gene: TRBV4-3
CDR3aa: CASSSQTGSKNIQYF

v_gene: TRBV7-3
CDR3aa: CASSSVGKNTGELFF

v_gene: TRBV7-9
CDR3aa: CASSIGPDGYGYTF

v_gene: TRBV11-2
CDR3aa: CASSAVAGGLETQYF

v_gene: TRBV4-3
CDR3aa: CASSQDFSGNTIYF

v_gene: TRBV7-3
CDR3aa: CASSLSGAGAASYEQYF

v_gene: TRBV5-8
CDR3aa: CASSPLSIATQYF

v_gene: TRBV6-4
CDR3aa: CASSDRDRANEQFF

v_gene: TRBV6-6
CDR3aa: CASGFRRGETQYF

v_gene: TRBV9
CDR3aa: CASSPFGASGGADTQYF

v_gene: TRBV9
CDR3aa: CASSAGGAETQYF

v_gene: TRBV3-1
CDR3aa: CASSQDPGYTGELFF

v_gene: TRBV7-2
CDR3aa: CASSFLGGIPTDTQYF

v_gene: TRBV4-2
CDR3aa: CASSQVSQRTSGGAFNEQFF

v_gene: TRBV20-1
CDR3aa: CSALAGAYQETQYF

v_gene: TRBV30
CDR3aa: CAWSGTDQETQYF

v_gene: TRBV10-3
CDR3aa: CAISQLAGSTDTQYF

v_gene: TRBV6-5
CDR3aa: CASRPTASEQFF

v_gene: TRBV12-3/TRBV12-4
CDR3aa: CASSAAMNSPLHF

v_gene: TRBV5-1
CDR3aa: CASSLDGGTRGGELFF

v_gene: TRBV27
CDR3aa: CASSFEREYSPLHF

v_gene: TRBV7-8
CDR3aa: CASSLADRADTEAFF

v_gene: TRBV7-9
CDR3aa: CASRQGATDTQYF

v_gene: TRBV7-2
CDR3aa: CASSPRTGARSYNEQFF

v_gene: TRBV5-1
CDR3aa: CASSLGAGRGGSEQFF

v_gene: TRBV28
CDR3aa: CASRSWGGGAFETQYF

v_gene: TRBV6-5
CDR3aa: CASGRDNSYNEQFF

v_gene: TRBV6-2/TRBV6-3
CDR3aa: CANGLDPHNEQFF

v_gene: TRBV5-1
CDR3aa: CASSFGTGLIGNEKLFF

v_gene: TRBV18
CDR3aa: CASSPGSQETQYF

v_gene: TRBV7-2
CDR3aa: CASNLGTRTGELFF